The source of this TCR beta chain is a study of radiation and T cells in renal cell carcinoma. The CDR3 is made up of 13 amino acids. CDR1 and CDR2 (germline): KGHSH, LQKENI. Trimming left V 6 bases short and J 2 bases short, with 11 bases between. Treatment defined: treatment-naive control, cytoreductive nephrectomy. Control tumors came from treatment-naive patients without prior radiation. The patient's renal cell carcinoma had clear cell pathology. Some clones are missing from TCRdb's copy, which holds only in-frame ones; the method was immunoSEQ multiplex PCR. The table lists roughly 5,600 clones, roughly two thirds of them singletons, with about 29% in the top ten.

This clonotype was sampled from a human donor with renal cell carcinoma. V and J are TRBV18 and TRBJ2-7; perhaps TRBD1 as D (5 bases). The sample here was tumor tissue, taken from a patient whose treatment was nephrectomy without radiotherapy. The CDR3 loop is CASSLAGTYEQYF. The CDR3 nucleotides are TGTGCCAGCTCGCTGGCAGGGACCTACGAGCAGTACTTC. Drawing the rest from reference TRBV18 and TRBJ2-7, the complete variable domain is NAGVMQNPRHLVRRRGQEARLRCSPMKGHSHVYWYRQLPEEGLKFMVYLQKENIIDESGMPKERFSAEFPKEGPSILRIQQVVRGDSAAYFCASSLAGTYEQYFGPGTRLTVT.